These 10 T cell receptor beta chains originate from one sample sequenced in a study of blood T cell repertoires in COVID-19. Sequencing used immunoSEQ multiplex PCR; TCRdb keeps in-frame clones, though not all of them. This sample has over 300,000 clones, with 70% to 90% found just once. Sequencing was done on a sample of PBMCs or T cells enriched from blood (not recorded which). These receptors were taken from a woman aged 25 to 39 with acute COVID-19.

The chain carries TRBV7-2 and TRBJ1-6; D gene uncertain. CDR1 is SGHTA and CDR2 is FQGNSA in the germline V gene. The CDR3 extends over 14 amino acids. The V gene lost 1 base and the J gene lost 9 bases, with 10 bases spanning the gap. The DNA for the CDR3 is TGTGCCAGCAGCTTAGTTCGGTCGGGTTCACCCCTCCACTTT. It encodes CASSLVRSGSPLHF.

The chain uses TRBV20-1 and TRBJ1-2; 8 bases align to TRBD1. J was trimmed by 1 base and V by 3 bases; bases with no gene match: 4. CDR3 length: 14 residues. Germline V gives CDR1 DFQATT, CDR2 SNEGSKA (reference sequence). The CDR3 here is CSASNGQGNYGYTF. The CDR3, as DNA: TGCAGTGCTAGTAATGGACAGGGTAACTATGGCTACACCTTC.

The table lists this clone with a few counts. The chain carries TRBV7-2 and TRBJ1-1, with D hard to call. The CDR3 has 15 amino acids. Germline-derived CDR1 and CDR2 are SGHTA and FQGNSA. V shed 6 bases and J shed 6 bases, with 20 bases lying between them. CDR3 sequence: CASRRSAGSYPEAFF. Here the CDR3 DNA reads TGTGCCAGCAGGCGCTCGGCGGGTTCCTACCCTGAAGCTTTCTTT.

The V and J genes are TRBV29-1 and TRBJ2-1, with D possibly being TRBD2 (5 bases). Trimming took off 6 bases at V and 0 bases at J, with 24 bases between the two ends. The CDR3 covers 18 residues. Germline values: CDR1 SQVTM, CDR2 ANQGSEA. CDR3 bases: TGCAGCGTACGAAATCACTTCACGGCCGACTACTCCTACAATGAGCAGTTCTTC. Translation gives CSVRNHFTADYSYNEQFF.

CDR3 protein: CASSPRTGGTEAFF. In nucleotides, the CDR3 is TGTGCCAGCAGCCCTAGGACAGGGGGCACTGAAGCTTTCTTT. The chain couples TRBV5-6 to TRBJ1-1; the match to TRBD1 covers 10 bases. From germline, CDR1 is SGHDT and CDR2 YYEEEE. The CDR3 has 14 residues. V shed 4 bases and J 4 bases; nucleotides not matched to a gene: 4.

This clone was found a few times. This sequence joins TRBV29-1 and TRBJ1-5; D possibly corresponds to TRBD1 (6 bases). Germline CDR1 is SQVTM and CDR2 is ANQGSEA. The V and J ends lost 5 bases and 3 bases respectively, with 11 bases between them. The CDR3 is made up of 13 amino acids. CDR3 nucleotides: TGCAGCGTTTCAGACAGGCCCAATCAGCCCCAGCATTTT. Translation: CSVSDRPNQPQHF.

The chain has TRBV5-1 and TRBJ2-3; D possibly corresponds to TRBD2 (7 bases). V was cut by 4 bases and J by 4 bases, with 19 bases left in between. There are 16 residues in the CDR3. The germline V gene has CDR1 SGHRS and CDR2 YFSETQ. For the CDR3, the DNA is TGCGCCAGCAGCGAAACCTCGGGGGGCCCCGCAGATACGCAGTATTTT. Its translation is CASSETSGGPADTQYF.

The V call is TRBV6-6, the J call TRBJ2-3, with 8 bases that match TRBD2. The CDR3 is 16 residues long. Germline V gene lookup returns CDR1 MNHNY and CDR2 SVGAGI (reference sequence). V lost 6 bases to trimming and J lost 3 bases; unmatched junction nucleotides: 11. For the CDR3, the DNA is TGTGCCAGCAGGAGTGGATCCGGGGGGGTGACAGATACGCAGTATTTT. Encoded protein: CASRSGSGGVTDTQYF.

V gene TRBV4-3 combines with J gene TRBJ1-4; 9 bases are shared with TRBD1. Trimming removed 8 bases from V and 5 bases from J; junction bases left unmatched: 6. Germline loops: CDR1 LGHNA, CDR2 YSLEER. There are 14 residues in the CDR3. The CDR3 sequence is CASARTGENEKLFF. The CDR3 nucleotides are TGCGCCAGCGCCCGGACAGGGGAAAATGAAAAACTGTTTTTT.

This chain connects TRBV5-1 to TRBJ2-3, with a weak D call TRBD1 (6 bases). CDR1 and CDR2 (germline): SGHRS, YFSETQ. The CDR3 is 15 residues long. Trimming removed 4 bases at V and 5 bases at J, with 17 bases between. The CDR3 sequence is CASSTWTERVDTQYF. DNA of the CDR3: TGCGCCAGCAGCACGTGGACAGAAAGAGTAGATACGCAGTATTTT. Complete variable domain (other parts from reference TRBV5-1 and TRBJ2-3): KAGVTQTPRYLIKTRGQQVTLSCSPISGHRSVSWYQQTPGQGLQFLFEYFSETQRNKGNFPGRFSGRQFSNSRSEMNVSTLELGDSALYLCASSTWTERVDTQYFGPGTRLTVL.